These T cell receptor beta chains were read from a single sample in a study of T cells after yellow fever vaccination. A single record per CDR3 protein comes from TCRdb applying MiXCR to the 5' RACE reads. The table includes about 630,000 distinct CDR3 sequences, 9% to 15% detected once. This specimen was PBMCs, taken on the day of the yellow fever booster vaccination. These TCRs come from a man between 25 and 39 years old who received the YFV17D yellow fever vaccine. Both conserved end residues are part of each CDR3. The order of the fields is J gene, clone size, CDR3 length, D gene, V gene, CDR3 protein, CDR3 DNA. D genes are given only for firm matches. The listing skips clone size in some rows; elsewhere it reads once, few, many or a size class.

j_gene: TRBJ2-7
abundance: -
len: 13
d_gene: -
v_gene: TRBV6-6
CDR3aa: CATHAVSSYEQYF
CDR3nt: TGTGCCACCCATGCCGTGAGCTCCTACGAGCAGTACTTC

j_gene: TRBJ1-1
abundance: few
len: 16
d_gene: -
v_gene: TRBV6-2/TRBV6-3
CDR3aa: CASSYSVEKGGTEAFF
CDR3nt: TGTGCCAGCAGTTACTCGGTGGAAAAAGGAGGCACTGAAGCTTTCTTT

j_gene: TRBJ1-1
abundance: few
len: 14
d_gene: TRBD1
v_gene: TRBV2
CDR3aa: CASRRGQGTTEAFF
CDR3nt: TGTGCCAGCCGACGGGGACAGGGGACCACTGAAGCTTTCTTT

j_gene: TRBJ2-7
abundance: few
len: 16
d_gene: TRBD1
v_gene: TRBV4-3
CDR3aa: CASSFSGTGESYEQYF
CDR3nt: TGCGCCAGCAGCTTTTCCGGGACAGGGGAATCCTACGAGCAGTACTTC

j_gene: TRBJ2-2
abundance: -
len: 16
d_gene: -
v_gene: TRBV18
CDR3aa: CASSLHRDILTGELFF
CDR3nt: TGTGCCAGCTCACTCCACCGGGACATTCTTACCGGGGAGCTGTTTTTT

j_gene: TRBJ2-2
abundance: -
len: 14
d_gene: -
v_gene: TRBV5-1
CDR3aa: CASSLGMAAGELFF
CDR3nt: TGCGCCAGCAGCTTGGGGATGGCTGCCGGGGAGCTGTTTTTT

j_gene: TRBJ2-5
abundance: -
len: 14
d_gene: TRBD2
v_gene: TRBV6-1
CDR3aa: CASRRAGAEETQYF
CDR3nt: TGTGCCAGCAGAAGAGCGGGAGCAGAAGAGACCCAGTACTTC

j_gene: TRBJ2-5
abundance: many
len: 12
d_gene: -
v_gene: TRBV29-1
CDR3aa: CSVERLEETQYF
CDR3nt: TGCAGCGTTGAGCGGCTGGAAGAGACCCAGTACTTC

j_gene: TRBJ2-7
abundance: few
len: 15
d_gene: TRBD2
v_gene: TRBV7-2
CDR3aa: CASSASSGAAYEQYF
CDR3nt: TGTGCCAGCAGCGCGTCTAGCGGGGCAGCCTACGAGCAGTACTTC

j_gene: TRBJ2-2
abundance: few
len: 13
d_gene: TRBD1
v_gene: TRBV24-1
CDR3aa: CASRQGASGELFF
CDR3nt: TGTGCCTCAAGACAGGGGGCCTCCGGGGAGCTGTTTTTT

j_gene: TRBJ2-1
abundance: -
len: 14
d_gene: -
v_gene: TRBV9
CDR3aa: CASSVESSHNEQFF
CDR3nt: TGTGCCAGCAGCGTAGAGAGTAGCCACAATGAGCAGTTCTTC

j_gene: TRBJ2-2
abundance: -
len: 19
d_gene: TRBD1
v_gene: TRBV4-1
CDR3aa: CASSQVPGGESSGTGELFF
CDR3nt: TGCGCCAGCAGCCAAGTTCCAGGGGGCGAGTCGTCCGGCACCGGGGAGCTGTTTTTT

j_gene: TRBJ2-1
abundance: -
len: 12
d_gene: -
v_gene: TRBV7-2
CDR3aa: CASSSQGGEQFF
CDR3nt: TGTGCCAGCAGCTCTCAGGGGGGTGAGCAGTTCTTC

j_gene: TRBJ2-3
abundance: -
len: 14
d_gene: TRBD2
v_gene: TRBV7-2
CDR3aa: CASPSGTNTDTQYF
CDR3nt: TGTGCCAGTCCAAGCGGGACCAACACAGATACGCAGTATTTT

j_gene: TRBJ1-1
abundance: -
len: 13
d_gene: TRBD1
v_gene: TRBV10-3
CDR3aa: CAISKTGDTEAFF
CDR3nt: TGTGCCATCAGTAAAACAGGGGACACTGAAGCTTTCTTT

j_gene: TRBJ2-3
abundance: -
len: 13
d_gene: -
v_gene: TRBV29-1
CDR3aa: CSVTRDSTDTQYF
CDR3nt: TGCAGCGTTACCCGGGACAGCACAGATACGCAGTATTTT

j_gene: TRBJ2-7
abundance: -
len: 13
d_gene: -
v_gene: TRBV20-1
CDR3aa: CSARSGHPYEQYF
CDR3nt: TGCAGTGCTAGGTCGGGACACCCCTACGAGCAGTACTTC

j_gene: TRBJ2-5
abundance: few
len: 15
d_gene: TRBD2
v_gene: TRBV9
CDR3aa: CASSVSGGYQETQYF
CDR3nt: TGTGCCAGCAGCGTTAGCGGGGGGTACCAAGAGACCCAGTACTTC

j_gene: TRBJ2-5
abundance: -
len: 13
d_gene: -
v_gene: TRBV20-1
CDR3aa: CSVRSGVSRTQYF
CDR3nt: TGCAGTGTGAGGTCGGGAGTCAGCCGCACCCAGTACTTC

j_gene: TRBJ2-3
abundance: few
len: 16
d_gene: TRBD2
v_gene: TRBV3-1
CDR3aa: CASSSRLAGVGDTQYF
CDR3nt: TGTGCCAGCAGCTCACGACTAGCGGGAGTGGGAGATACGCAGTATTTT

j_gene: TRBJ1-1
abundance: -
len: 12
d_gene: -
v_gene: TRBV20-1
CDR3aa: CSARDPRAEAFF
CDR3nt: TGCAGTGCTAGAGATCCCCGGGCTGAAGCTTTCTTT

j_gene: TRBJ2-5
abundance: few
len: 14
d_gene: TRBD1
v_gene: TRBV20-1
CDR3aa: CSASSSQGAQTQYF
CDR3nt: TGCAGTGCTAGTAGTTCACAGGGGGCGCAGACCCAGTACTTC

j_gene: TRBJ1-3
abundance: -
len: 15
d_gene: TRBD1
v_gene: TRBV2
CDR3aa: CASSDDRVFGNTIYF
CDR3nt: TGTGCCAGCAGTGATGACAGGGTTTTTGGAAACACCATATATTTT

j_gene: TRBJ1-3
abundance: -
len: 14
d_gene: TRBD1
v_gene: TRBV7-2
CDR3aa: CASSLTGAGNTIYF
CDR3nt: TGTGCCAGCAGCTTAACAGGGGCTGGAAACACCATATATTTT

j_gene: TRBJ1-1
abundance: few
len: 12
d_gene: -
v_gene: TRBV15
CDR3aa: CATRGRDPEAFF
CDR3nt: TGTGCCACACGGGGAAGGGACCCTGAAGCTTTCTTT

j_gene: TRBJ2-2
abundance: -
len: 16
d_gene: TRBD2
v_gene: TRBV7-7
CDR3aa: CASSPTSGAMTGELFF
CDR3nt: TGTGCCAGCAGCCCAACCAGCGGGGCTATGACCGGGGAGCTGTTTTTT

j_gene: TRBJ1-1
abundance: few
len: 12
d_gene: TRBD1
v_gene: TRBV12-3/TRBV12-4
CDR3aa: CASGQGNTEAFF
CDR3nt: TGTGCCAGCGGACAGGGGAACACTGAAGCTTTCTTT

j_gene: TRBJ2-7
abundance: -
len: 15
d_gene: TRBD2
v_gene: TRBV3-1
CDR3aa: CASSQDGRGDYEQYF
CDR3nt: TGTGCCAGCAGCCAAGATGGGCGGGGGGACTACGAGCAGTACTTC

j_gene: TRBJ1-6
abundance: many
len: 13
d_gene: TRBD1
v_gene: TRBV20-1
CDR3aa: CSVPGTGDSPLHF
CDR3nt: TGCAGTGTCCCCGGGACAGGAGATTCACCCCTCCACTTT

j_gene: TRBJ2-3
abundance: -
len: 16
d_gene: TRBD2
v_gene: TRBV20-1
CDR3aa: CSARGSGTYSTDTQYF
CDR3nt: TGCAGTGCTAGAGGGAGCGGGACTTATAGCACAGATACGCAGTATTTT

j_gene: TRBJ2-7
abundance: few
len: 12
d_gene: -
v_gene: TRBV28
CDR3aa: CASSLPQDEQYF
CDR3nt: TGTGCCAGCAGTCTGCCCCAGGATGAGCAGTACTTC

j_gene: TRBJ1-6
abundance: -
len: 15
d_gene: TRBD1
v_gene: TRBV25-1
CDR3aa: CASSEPGQGNSPLHF
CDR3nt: TGTGCCAGCAGTGAACCGGGACAGGGTAACTCACCCCTCCACTTT

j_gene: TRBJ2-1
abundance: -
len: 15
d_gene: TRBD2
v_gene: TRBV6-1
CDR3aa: CASISWASGSNEQFF
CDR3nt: TGTGCCAGCATCTCTTGGGCTAGCGGGAGCAATGAGCAGTTCTTC

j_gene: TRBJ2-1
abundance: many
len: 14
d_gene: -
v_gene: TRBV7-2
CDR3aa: CASSLLLWGYEQFF
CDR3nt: TGTGCCAGCAGCTTACTTCTCTGGGGGTATGAGCAGTTCTTC

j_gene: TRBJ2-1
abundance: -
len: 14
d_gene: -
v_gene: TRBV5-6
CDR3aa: CASSLGWAYNEQFF
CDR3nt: TGTGCCAGCAGCTTGGGTTGGGCCTACAATGAGCAGTTCTTC

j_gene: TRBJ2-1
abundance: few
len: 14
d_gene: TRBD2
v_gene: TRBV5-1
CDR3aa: CASSFRGVYNEQFF
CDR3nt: TGCGCCAGCAGCTTCCGGGGGGTCTACAATGAGCAGTTCTTC

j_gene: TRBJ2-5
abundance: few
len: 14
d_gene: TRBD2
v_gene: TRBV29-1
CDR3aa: CSASGGGLQETQYF
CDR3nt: TGCAGCGCTTCGGGGGGAGGCCTCCAAGAGACCCAGTACTTC

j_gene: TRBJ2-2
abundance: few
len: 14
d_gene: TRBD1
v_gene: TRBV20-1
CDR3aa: CSVQDRGGPGELFF
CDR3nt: TGCAGTGTTCAGGACAGGGGAGGGCCCGGGGAGCTGTTTTTT

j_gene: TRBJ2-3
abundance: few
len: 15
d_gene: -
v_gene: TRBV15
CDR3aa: CATSRVGVAEDTQYF
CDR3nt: TGTGCCACCAGCAGAGTAGGGGTAGCGGAAGATACGCAGTATTTT

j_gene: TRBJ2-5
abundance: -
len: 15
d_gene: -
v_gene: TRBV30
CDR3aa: CAWSDKGGRGETQYF
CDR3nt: TGTGCCTGGAGTGACAAGGGGGGTAGAGGAGAGACCCAGTACTTC